This T cell receptor beta chain is from a study of T cell repertoires in cytomegalovirus infection. The V and J ends lost 5 bases and 1 base, in that order; junction bases with no gene match: 6. This CDR3 spans 15 amino acids. In germline, CDR1 is SEHNR, CDR2 FQNEAQ (reference sequence). TCRdb called the reads again in MiXCR, with one record for every CDR3 protein. The table shows 640,000 or so distinct CDR3 sequences, with roughly a third occurring only once. This clonotype was seen only a few times. Its antigen is undetermined. The receptor comes from a human donor in good health (CMV status not recorded). Some clones in this sample may be carry-over from other donors' samples. The rearrangement links TRBV7-9 to TRBJ2-3, with TRBD1 matching 7 bases. Sequenced material: cultured PBMCs, taken from culture after CMV antigen stimulation. CDR3 bases: TGTGCCAGCAGCGCCGGAGACAGGGGCACAGATACGCAGTATTTT. It encodes CASSAGDRGTDTQYF. Looking up the rest from reference TRBV7-9 and TRBJ2-3 gives the full variable domain: DTGVSQNPRHKITKRGQNVTFRCDPISEHNRLYWYRQTLGQGPEFLTYFQNEAQLEKSRLLSDRFSAERPKGSFSTLEIQRTEQGDSAMYLCASSAGDRGTDTQYFGPGTRLTVL.